This T cell receptor (beta chain) was sequenced during a study of blood T cell repertoires in COVID-19. Across the study: Researchers got acute and convalescent COVID-19 samples from the United States, Italy and Spain. The analysed material was cDNA or gDNA that came from T cells, B-cell-depleted T cells, or PBMCs.

Between the trimmed V and J ends, which lost 6 bases and 0 bases, there was a span of 15 bases. In germline, CDR1 is MDHEN, CDR2 SYDVKM. This CDR3 has 15 residues. Under the authors' procedure: The authors estimated nucleated cell counts from reference gene primer amplification. Assay: immunoSEQ multiplex PCR; the TCRdb copy retains only in-frame clones and omits some. That table gives V, J and clone size, and the DNA gave D and trimming. The data show approximately 140,000 clones, with approximately 88% seen just once and about 10% held by the top ten. The chain joins TRBV28 to TRBJ2-7; possible D gene TRBD1, 5 bases. The sequenced sample was peripheral blood. This TCR derives from a man in his 60s with active or convalescent COVID-19. Written as DNA, the CDR3 is TGTGCCAGCAGAATCCGACAGACGAGCTCCTACGAGCAGTACTTC. This codes for CASRIRQTSSYEQYF.